This is a list of T cell receptor beta chains from one sample in a study of T-cell memory formation after mild COVID-19. TCRdb reanalysed the 5' RACE reads using MiXCR and keeps one entry per CDR3 protein. The data contain about 620,000 distinct CDR3 sequences, roughly 18% of them singletons. Sequencing was done on a sample of PBMCs or a T cell subset sorted from them (not recorded which). All receptors derive from an adult woman who had mild COVID-19 (a few samples of this study predate the infection). Cell type and time point are not known. CDR3s include the opening cysteine and the closing phenylalanine or tryptophan. D genes are given only for firm matches. Rows give clone size only sometimes, using once, few, many, or a class for an expanded clone.

v_call: TRBV21-1
clone_size: -
d_call: -
j_call: TRBJ2-6
cdr3_aa: CASSTGTGGAGANVLTF
cdr3_nt: TGTGCCAGCAGCACCGGGACAGGGGGCGCTGGGGCCAACGTCCTGACTTTC

v_call: TRBV6-5
clone_size: -
d_call: TRBD1
j_call: TRBJ2-1
cdr3_aa: CASSLDRALSNEQFF
cdr3_nt: TGTGCCAGCTCATTGGACAGGGCCTTAAGCAATGAGCAGTTCTTC

v_call: TRBV5-6
clone_size: -
d_call: -
j_call: TRBJ2-3
cdr3_aa: CASSLGLVGTDTQYF
cdr3_nt: TGTGCCAGCAGCTTGGGTCTGGTAGGGACAGATACGCAGTATTTT

v_call: TRBV20-1
clone_size: -
d_call: TRBD1
j_call: TRBJ1-2
cdr3_aa: CSARAGQLDGYTF
cdr3_nt: TGCAGTGCTAGAGCGGGACAGCTAGATGGCTACACCTTC

v_call: TRBV12-3/TRBV12-4
clone_size: few
d_call: -
j_call: TRBJ2-3
cdr3_aa: CASSPPPHRPDTQYF
cdr3_nt: TGTGCCAGCAGCCCCCCACCCCACCGGCCAGATACGCAGTATTTT

v_call: TRBV27
clone_size: -
d_call: TRBD1
j_call: TRBJ2-1
cdr3_aa: CASSEDRGFYNEQFF
cdr3_nt: TGTGCCAGCAGTGAGGACAGGGGCTTCTACAATGAGCAGTTCTTC

v_call: TRBV7-9
clone_size: many
d_call: -
j_call: TRBJ2-7
cdr3_aa: CASSSGTPTYEQYF
cdr3_nt: TGTGCCAGCAGCTCCGGGACTCCTACCTACGAGCAGTACTTC

v_call: TRBV4-1
clone_size: -
d_call: -
j_call: TRBJ1-6
cdr3_aa: CASSQDTGQTAYYNSPLHF
cdr3_nt: TGCGCCAGCAGCCAAGACACGGGACAAACGGCCTATTATAATTCACCCCTCCACTTT

v_call: TRBV29-1
clone_size: -
d_call: TRBD1
j_call: TRBJ1-1
cdr3_aa: CSVGEQGYYTEAFF
cdr3_nt: TGCAGCGTGGGGGAACAGGGGTACTACACTGAAGCTTTCTTT

v_call: TRBV5-1
clone_size: few
d_call: -
j_call: TRBJ2-1
cdr3_aa: CASSSVLLTVYEQFF
cdr3_nt: TGCGCCAGCAGCTCGGTCCTCCTTACAGTTTATGAGCAGTTCTTC

v_call: TRBV6-6
clone_size: -
d_call: TRBD2
j_call: TRBJ2-1
cdr3_aa: CASSYNGAGGSNEQFF
cdr3_nt: TGTGCCAGCAGTTACAATGGGGCGGGGGGAAGTAATGAGCAGTTCTTC

v_call: TRBV4-3
clone_size: -
d_call: -
j_call: TRBJ2-3
cdr3_aa: CASSREGVRLDTQYF
cdr3_nt: TGCGCCAGCAGCCGAGAGGGGGTTCGTTTAGATACGCAGTATTTT

v_call: TRBV7-2
clone_size: few
d_call: TRBD2
j_call: TRBJ2-7
cdr3_aa: CASSLGGRGYEQYF
cdr3_nt: TGTGCCAGCAGCTTAGGCGGGAGAGGGTACGAGCAGTACTTC